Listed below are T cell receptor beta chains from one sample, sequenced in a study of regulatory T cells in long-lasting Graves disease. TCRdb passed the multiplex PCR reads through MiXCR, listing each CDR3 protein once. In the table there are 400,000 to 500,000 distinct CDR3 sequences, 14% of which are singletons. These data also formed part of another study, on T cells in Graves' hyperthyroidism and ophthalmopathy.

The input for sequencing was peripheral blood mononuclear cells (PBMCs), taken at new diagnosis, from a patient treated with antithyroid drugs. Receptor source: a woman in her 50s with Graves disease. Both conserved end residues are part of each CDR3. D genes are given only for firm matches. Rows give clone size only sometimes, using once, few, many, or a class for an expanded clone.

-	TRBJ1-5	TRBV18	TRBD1	TGTGCCAGCTCACCAGATAGTTACAGGGGTAGCAATCAGCCCCAGCATTTT	CASSPDSYRGSNQPQHF
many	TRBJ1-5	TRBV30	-	TGTGCCTGGAGTACGGACACCGGTCAGCCCCAGCATTTT	CAWSTDTGQPQHF
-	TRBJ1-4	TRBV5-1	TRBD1	TGCGCCAGCAGCTTGGGTCTGCAGGGGGCTGGGGAAAAACTGTTTTTT	CASSLGLQGAGEKLFF
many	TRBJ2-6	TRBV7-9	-	TGTGCCAGCAGCTCTCTGGCCAATTCTGGGGCCAACGTCCTGACTTTC	CASSSLANSGANVLTF
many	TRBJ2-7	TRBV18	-	TGTGCCAGCTCACCACCAGAGAACTCCTACGAGCAGTACTTC	CASSPPENSYEQYF
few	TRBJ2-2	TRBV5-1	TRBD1	TGCGCCAGCAGCCCTTCCGGGACAGGCACCGGGGAGCTGTTTTTT	CASSPSGTGTGELFF
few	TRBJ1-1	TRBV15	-	TGTGCCACCAGCAGAGATATAAACACTGAAGCTTTCTTT	CATSRDINTEAFF
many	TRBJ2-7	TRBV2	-	TGTGCCGGGAGGACAGATTCCTACGAGCAGTACTTC	CAGRTDSYEQYF
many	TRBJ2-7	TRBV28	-	TGTGCCAGCAGCCCCCCCGGGGCCTACGAGCAGTACTTC	CASSPPGAYEQYF
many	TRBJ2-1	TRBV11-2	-	TGTGCCAGCACCGGGGCCATCGAAGACCCGAGCTCCTACAATGAGCAGTTCTTC	CASTGAIEDPSSYNEQFF
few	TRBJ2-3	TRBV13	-	TGTGCCAGCAGCTTAGAGGTGACTAGTGATTGGACCACAGATACGCAGTATTTT	CASSLEVTSDWTTDTQYF
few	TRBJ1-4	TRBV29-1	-	TGCAGCGTCAGCCGGGACGTCGGGGCTAATGAAAAACTGTTTTTT	CSVSRDVGANEKLFF
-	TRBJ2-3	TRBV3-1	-	TGTGCCAGCAGCCAAGCAGGGGGGAGCCTCACAGATACGCAGTATTTT	CASSQAGGSLTDTQYF
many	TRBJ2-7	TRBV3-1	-	TGTGCCAGCAGCCTGGCAGAGGTCAACTACGAGCAGTACTTC	CASSLAEVNYEQYF
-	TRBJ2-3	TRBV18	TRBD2	TGTGCCAGCTCAGTCGTTGCGGGAGTAGCAGATACGCAGTATTTT	CASSVVAGVADTQYF
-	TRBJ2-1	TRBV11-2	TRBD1	TGTGCCAGCAGCTTAACACACACAGGGGCGCCCAGTGAGCAGTTCTTC	CASSLTHTGAPSEQFF
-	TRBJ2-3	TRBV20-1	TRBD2	TGCAGTGCTAGGGACGCGCGCGGGAGGACAGATACGCAGTATTTT	CSARDARGRTDTQYF
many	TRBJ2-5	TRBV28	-	TGTGCCAGCAGTTCCCCTGGCAGGGCTCAAGAGACCCAGTACTTC	CASSSPGRAQETQYF
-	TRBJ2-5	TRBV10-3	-	TGTGCCATCAGTGAGATCGACACGCAAGAGACCCAGTACTTC	CAISEIDTQETQYF
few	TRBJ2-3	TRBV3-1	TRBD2	TGTGCCAGCAGCCCTGGGACTAGCGGGAGGGGGGCAGATACGCAGTATTTT	CASSPGTSGRGADTQYF